The 22 T cell receptor beta chains listed next were all sequenced from one sample in a study of cytomegalovirus exposure and HLA in healthy donors. Both 60 Vbeta primers and 13 Jbeta primers went into the PCR. Here immunoSEQ multiplex PCR was the method, and the copy in TCRdb shows in-frame clones only, minus some. The data contain approximately 120,000 clones, about 81% of them singletons. Sequencing was carried out using PBMCs. The origin of the receptors is a woman aged 50 to 65 in good health and CMV-seropositive.

This clone was seen a single time. The J gene is TRBJ1-6, the V gene TRBV5-1; TRBD1 might be the D (6 bases). The CDR3 sequence is 15 residues long. Trimming pared 3 bases from V and 5 bases from J, leaving 12 bases between. Germline V gives CDR1 SGHRS, CDR2 YFSETQ. The chain's CDR3 is CASSSQGRDNSPLHF. CDR3 sequence (DNA): TGCGCCAGCAGCTCCCAGGGGAGGGATAATTCACCCCTCCACTTT. Together with reference TRBV5-1 and TRBJ1-6, the CDR3 gives the full variable domain: KAGVTQTPRYLIKTRGQQVTLSCSPISGHRSVSWYQQTPGQGLQFLFEYFSETQRNKGNFPGRFSGRQFSNSRSEMNVSTLELGDSALYLCASSSQGRDNSPLHFGNGTRLTVT.

The gene calls are TRBV13 and TRBJ2-3; 8 nucleotides agree with TRBD2. The V segment lost 3 bases and the J segment 0 bases; nucleotides outside the gene matches: 2. The CDR3 loop spans 15 amino acids. Germline assignment: CDR1 PRHDT and CDR2 FYEKMQ (reference sequence). The CDR3, as DNA: TGTGCCAGCAGCTTGGCTAGCGGGAGCACAGATACGCAGTATTTT. It codes for CASSLASGSTDTQYF. The entire variable domain, with the rest obtained from reference TRBV13 and TRBJ2-3, is as follows: AAGVIQSPRHLIKEKRETATLKCYPIPRHDTVYWYQQGPGQDPQFLISFYEKMQSDKGSIPDRFSAQQFSDYHSELNMSSLELGDSALYFCASSLASGSTDTQYFGPGTRLTVL.

This rearrangement joins TRBV7-8 to TRBJ1-6, with D unclear. CDR1 is SGHVS, CDR2 FQNEAQ, per germline. Trimming shortened V by 0 bases and J by 6 bases, and 6 bases separated the two germline ends. The CDR3 consists of 14 residues. The CDR3 DNA is TGTGCCAGCAGCTTAGCTGGCGGTAATTCACCCCTCCACTTT. Residues: CASSLAGGNSPLHF.

This chain uses TRBV9 with TRBJ2-7, with D possibly being TRBD1 (6 bases). The CDR3 has 14 amino acids. Trimming cost V 3 bases and J 5 bases, with 15 bases left between them. Germline V gene data show CDR1 as SGDLS and CDR2 as YYNGEE. The DNA for the CDR3 is TGTGCCAGCAGCGCACACAGGGTCCGGAACGAGCAGTACTTC. Protein: CASSAHRVRNEQYF.

The chain couples TRBV27 to TRBJ2-7; 11 nucleotides match TRBD1. CDR1 and CDR2 from the germline V gene are MNHEY and SMNVEV (reference sequence). Trimming took 6 bases from V and 4 from J; bases not matched to a gene: 8. The CDR3 is 15 amino acids. The CDR3 is CASSNRRDRGYEQYF. The DNA for the CDR3 is TGTGCCAGCAGCAATCGCCGGGACAGGGGGTACGAGCAGTACTTC.

This clone was detected a few times. The chain couples TRBV7-9 to TRBJ1-1; D is possibly TRBD1 (5 bases). The CDR3 is 15 residues long. Trimming pared 5 bases from V and 3 bases from J, leaving 16 bases between. The germline V gene has CDR1 SEHNR and CDR2 FQNEAQ (reference sequence). The CDR3 spells CASSLSVGGDTEAFF. For the CDR3, the DNA is TGTGCCAGCAGCCTTAGTGTCGGGGGAGACACTGAAGCTTTCTTT.

The chain uses TRBV6-5 and TRBJ2-7; tentative D call: TRBD1 (5 bases). Trimming took 6 bases from V and 7 from J, leaving 19 bases between them. CDR1 is MNHEY, CDR2 SVGAGI, per germline. The CDR3 spans 14 residues. The CDR3 bases are TGTGCCAGCAGGAAAACCGGGCCCCCAGGGGAGCAGTACTTC. Translation: CASRKTGPPGEQYF.

The chain is built from TRBV30 and TRBJ2-4; D is undetermined. V was shortened by 1 base and J by 11 bases, with 21 bases between the two germline ends. Germline loops: CDR1 GTSNPN, CDR2 SVGIG (reference sequence). The CDR3 is made up of 15 amino acids. CDR3 in DNA: TGTGCCTGGAGTGATTCCCGGAGACTCTATGATGTTCAGTACTTC. Amino acid sequence: CAWSDSRRLYDVQYF.

V and J are TRBV5-1 and TRBJ1-1; 7 bases map to TRBD1. With 4 bases clipped from V and 2 bases from J, the junction kept 14 bases outside the gene matches. CDR1 SGHRS and CDR2 YFSETQ come from the germline V gene. The CDR3 extends over 17 amino acids. CDR3 DNA: TGCGCCAGCAGCCCAAAGCTCCGGGACAGTGATAACACTGAAGCTTTCTTT. This encodes CASSPKLRDSDNTEAFF.

This clone was seen only a few times. The chain joins TRBV5-6 to TRBJ1-2, with TRBD1 as a possible D gene (6 bases). Germline V lookup: CDR1 SGHDT, CDR2 YYEEEE. The V end lost 4 bases, the J end lost 2 bases, and 18 bases lay between the germline ends. This CDR3 spans 16 amino acids. This CDR3 reads CASSHTGGRGNYGYTF. CDR3 bases: TGTGCCAGCAGCCATACAGGTGGCAGGGGAAACTATGGCTACACCTTC.

CDR3 in DNA: TGTGCCAGCATCGATGCTGGCAGGAACACTGAAGCTTTCTTT. It yields the protein CASIDAGRNTEAFF. The chain links TRBV6-1 to TRBJ1-1; no definite D call. V was trimmed by 7 bases and J by 1 base, leaving 13 bases between them. This CDR3 is 14 amino acids long. CDR1 MNHNS and CDR2 SASEGT come from the germline V gene.

The CDR3 sequence is CASSGGQGSYEQYF. The DNA of the CDR3 is TGTGCCAGCAGTGGCGGACAGGGAAGCTACGAGCAGTACTTC. The V and J genes are TRBV6-5 and TRBJ2-7, with 8 bases matching TRBD1. CDR3 length equals 14 residues. Germline CDR1 is MNHEY and CDR2 is SVGAGI. J lost 3 bases, V lost 5 bases, and 6 bases had no gene match.

This clone was counted ten times or more. The genes are TRBV7-9 and TRBJ1-1; D remains ambiguous. Trimming took off 5 bases at V and 11 bases at J, with 12 bases between the two ends. The CDR3 sequence is 11 residues long. Germline CDR1 reads SEHNR; CDR2 reads FQNEAQ (reference sequence). This CDR3 is CASSLRGGAFF. As DNA, the CDR3 is TGTGCCAGCAGCCTAAGAGGAGGGGCTTTCTTT. The full variable domain, completed using reference TRBV7-9 and TRBJ1-1, is DTGVSQNPRHKITKRGQNVTFRCDPISEHNRLYWYRQTLGQGPEFLTYFQNEAQLEKSRLLSDRFSAERPKGSFSTLEIQRTEQGDSAMYLCASSLRGGAFFGQGTRLTVV.

CDR3 DNA: TGTGCCATCAGTGAGAGGCCCCCCGAAGCGGGAGTTCCAGATACGCAGTATTTT. Protein sequence: CAISERPPEAGVPDTQYF. The rearrangement joins TRBV10-3 to TRBJ2-3; 8 nucleotides match TRBD2. Germline V lookup: CDR1 ENHRY, CDR2 SYGVKD. The CDR3 is made up of 18 amino acids. Unmatched junction bases numbered 14, after V lost 2 bases and J lost 4 bases.

The CDR3 reads CASSYSQGSEQYF. CDR3 nucleotides: TGTGCCAGCAGTTACTCTCAGGGGTCCGAGCAGTACTTC. The chain joins TRBV6-5 to TRBJ2-7, with D maybe TRBD1 (6 bases). CDR1 and CDR2 (germline): MNHEY, SVGAGI. Trimming cost V 0 bases and J 6 bases, with 9 bases left between them. The CDR3 covers 13 residues.

The V and J genes are TRBV5-1 and TRBJ1-4; 8 positions match TRBD1. Germline-derived CDR1 and CDR2 are SGHRS and YFSETQ. Trimming at V came to 0 bases and at J to 7 bases, leaving 5 bases not matched to a gene. The CDR3 runs 15 residues. The CDR3 loop reads CASSLAGQGPEKLFF. The CDR3 DNA reads as TGCGCCAGCAGCTTGGCAGGACAGGGCCCTGAAAAACTGTTTTTT.

This clone was seen just once. This sequence joins TRBV5-1 and TRBJ2-7; the D gene is possibly TRBD1 (5 bases). Germline assignment: CDR1 SGHRS and CDR2 YFSETQ. V gave up 4 bases and J gave up 2 bases, with 13 bases separating them. The CDR3 consists of 14 residues. This chain's CDR3 is CASSLGLEAYEQYF. In DNA form, the CDR3 reads TGCGCCAGCAGCCTGGGGCTTGAGGCCTACGAGCAGTACTTC.

CDR3 sequence: CASSQNPAGDTDTQYF. In DNA, the CDR3 is TGCGCCAGCAGCCAAAACCCAGCGGGAGACACAGATACGCAGTATTTT. The rearrangement joins TRBV5-1 to TRBJ2-3; 8 positions match TRBD2. The CDR3 has 16 amino acids. The V gene end was trimmed by 4 bases and the J gene end by 2 bases; junction bases not matched to a gene: 9. Germline CDR1 SGHRS, CDR2 YFSETQ.

This clone was recorded a few times. The chain is built from TRBV7-2 and TRBJ1-3; maybe TRBD1 (5 bases). The germline V and J ends were trimmed by 7 bases and 1 base, with 14 bases remaining between them. The CDR3 sequence is 15 residues long. In germline, CDR1 is SGHTA, CDR2 FQGNSA. The CDR3 sequence is CASTPAGGSGNTIYF. CDR3 coding DNA: TGTGCCAGCACCCCCGCCGGGGGATCTGGAAACACCATATATTTT.

The chain is built from TRBV6-5 and TRBJ1-2; a weak D match, TRBD1 (5 bases). The V end was cut by 5 bases, the J end by 4 bases, with 14 bases between. Germline lookup yields CDR1 MNHEY and CDR2 SVGAGI. This CDR3 has 14 residues. CDR3 in amino acids: CASSPTGVSYGYTF. The CDR3 region has the DNA TGTGCCAGCAGTCCCACGGGGGTTAGCTATGGCTACACCTTC.

The chain recombines TRBV7-3 with TRBJ2-3; 7 bases align to TRBD2. J gave up 3 bases and V 0 bases, and 0 bases lay outside the gene matches. The CDR3 has 14 amino acids. Germline V gene data show CDR1 as SGHTA and CDR2 as FQGTGA. The CDR3 bases are TGTGCCAGCAGCTTAACTAGCGGGACAGATACGCAGTATTTT. The encoded protein is CASSLTSGTDTQYF.

The CDR3 coding sequence is TGCGCCAGCAGCTTGGCCGGGGGTGCAGATACGCAGTATTTT. Translation: CASSLAGGADTQYF. The rearrangement uses TRBV5-1 and TRBJ2-3, with D possibly being TRBD2 (6 bases). Trimming left V 0 bases short and J 4 bases short, with 9 bases between. The CDR3 totals 14 residues. Per the germline V gene, CDR1 is SGHRS and CDR2 is YFSETQ.